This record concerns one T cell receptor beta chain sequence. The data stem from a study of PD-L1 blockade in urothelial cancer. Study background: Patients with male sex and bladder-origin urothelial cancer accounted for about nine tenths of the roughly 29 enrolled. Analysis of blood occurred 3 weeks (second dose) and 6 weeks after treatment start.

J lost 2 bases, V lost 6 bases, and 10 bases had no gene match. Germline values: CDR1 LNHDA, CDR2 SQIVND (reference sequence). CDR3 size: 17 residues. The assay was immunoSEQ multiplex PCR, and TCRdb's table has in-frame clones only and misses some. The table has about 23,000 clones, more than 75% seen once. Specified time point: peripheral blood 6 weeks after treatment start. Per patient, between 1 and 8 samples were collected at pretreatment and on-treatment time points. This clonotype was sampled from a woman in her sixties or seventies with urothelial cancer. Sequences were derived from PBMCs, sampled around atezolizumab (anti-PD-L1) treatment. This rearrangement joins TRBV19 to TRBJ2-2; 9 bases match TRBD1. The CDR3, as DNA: TGTGCCAGTAGCAGGACAGGGGCCATGGACAACACCGGGGAGCTGTTTTTT. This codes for CASSRTGAMDNTGELFF.